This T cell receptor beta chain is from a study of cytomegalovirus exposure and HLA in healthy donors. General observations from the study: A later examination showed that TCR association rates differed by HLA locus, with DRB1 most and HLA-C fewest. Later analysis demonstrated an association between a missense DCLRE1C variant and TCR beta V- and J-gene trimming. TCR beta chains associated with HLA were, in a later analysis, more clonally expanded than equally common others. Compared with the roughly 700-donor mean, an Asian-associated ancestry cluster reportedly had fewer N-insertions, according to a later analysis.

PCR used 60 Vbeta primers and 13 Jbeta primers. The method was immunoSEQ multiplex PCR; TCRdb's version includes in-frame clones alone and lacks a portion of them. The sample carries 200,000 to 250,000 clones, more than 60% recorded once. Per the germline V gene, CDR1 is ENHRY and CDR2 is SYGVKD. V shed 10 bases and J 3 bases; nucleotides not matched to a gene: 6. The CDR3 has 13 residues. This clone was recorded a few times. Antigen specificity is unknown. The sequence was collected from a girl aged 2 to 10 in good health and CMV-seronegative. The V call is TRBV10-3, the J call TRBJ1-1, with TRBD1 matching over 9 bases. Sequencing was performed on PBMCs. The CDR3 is CATHRGRDTEAFF. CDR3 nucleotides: TGTGCCACCCACAGGGGGCGGGACACTGAAGCTTTCTTT.